One sample yielded the 16 T cell receptor beta chains listed below, sequenced in a study of shared clonotypes between healthy human individuals. The protocol was immunoSEQ multiplex PCR, while the TCRdb copy is restricted to in-frame clones and leaves out a portion. The sample has over a million clones, roughly 96% seen once; the top ten hold approximately 1.1%. Sequenced material: naive CD4+ T cells sorted from blood. Regarding subset: CD45RA+ positively selected. The source is a man in his thirties or forties in good health.

The chain links TRBV13 to TRBJ2-3; D not certain. Germline CDR1 reads PRHDT; CDR2 reads FYEKMQ (reference sequence). This CDR3 region has 16 residues. V lost 2 bases and J 0 bases, leaving 12 bases between the germline ends. The DNA for the CDR3 is TGTGCCAGCAGCTTATTCCAGGCCACTAGCACAGATACGCAGTATTTT. Protein: CASSLFQATSTDTQYF.

This clone was observed a single time. The V gene is TRBV11-3, the J gene TRBJ2-5; D remains unclear. Trimming took 5 bases from V and 2 from J, leaving 9 bases between them. The CDR3 is made up of 13 amino acids. CDR1 is SGHNT, CDR2 YENEEA, per germline. The CDR3 spells CASSLRNQETQYF. The CDR3 DNA reads as TGTGCCAGCAGCCTCCGGAATCAAGAGACCCAGTACTTC.

J is TRBJ1-1 and V is TRBV6-5; 8 positions agree with TRBD1. The ends lost 0 bases at V and 8 bases at J; junction bases unmatched: 11. CDR3 size: 16 residues. Germline loops: CDR1 MNHEY, CDR2 SVGAGI. The CDR3 nucleotides read TGTGCCAGCAGTTACTCCCCGGGACAGGCGGACGCAGAAGCTTTCTTT. Translation: CASSYSPGQADAEAFF.

V and J are TRBV18 and TRBJ1-1; D is ambiguous. V lost 4 bases, J lost 8 bases, and 11 bases lay in between. The CDR3 sequence is 12 residues long. CDR1 is KGHSH and CDR2 is LQKENI in the germline V gene. The CDR3 region has the DNA TGTGCCAGCTCACTAAGCATGGGGGAAGCTTTCTTT. As protein: CASSLSMGEAFF.

The rearrangement links TRBV9 to TRBJ1-6, with 7 positions matching TRBD1. Germline V gene sequence: CDR1 SGDLS, CDR2 YYNGEE. V dropped 4 bases and J dropped 7; count of bases not matched to a gene: 8. This CDR3 region has 15 residues. CDR3 bases: TGTGCCAGCAGCCCTACGGGACAGTTAAATTCACCCCTCCACTTT. Amino acid sequence: CASSPTGQLNSPLHF.

V gene TRBV28 combines with J gene TRBJ2-2; 7 bases agree with TRBD1. The ends lost 3 bases at V and 0 bases at J; junction bases unmatched: 7. The CDR3 is 17 amino acids. Germline-derived CDR1 and CDR2 are MDHEN and SYDVKM. This CDR3 is CASSLPRGRPNTGELFF. CDR3 coding DNA: TGTGCCAGCAGTTTGCCCAGGGGGAGACCGAACACCGGGGAGCTGTTTTTT. Variable domain in full (rest from reference TRBV28 and TRBJ2-2): DVKVTQSSRYLVKRTGEKVFLECVQDMDHENMFWYRQDPGLGLRLIYFSYDVKMKEKGDIPEGYSVSREKKERFSLILESASTNQTSMYLCASSLPRGRPNTGELFFGEGSRLTVL.

The chain links TRBV28 to TRBJ2-7; TRBD2 might be the D (7 bases). Germline CDR1 and CDR2: MDHEN and SYDVKM. V lost 7 bases to trimming and J lost 3 bases, with 16 bases between them. The CDR3 consists of 14 residues. CDR3 sequence reads: CASTFGGTNYEQYF. DNA of the CDR3: TGTGCCAGCACCTTCGGGGGGACAAACTACGAGCAGTACTTC.

The gene calls are TRBV28 and TRBJ2-7; 8 bases line up with TRBD2. Germline V gene lookup returns CDR1 MDHEN and CDR2 SYDVKM. The CDR3 extends over 14 amino acids. J gave up 2 bases and V 5 bases, and 5 bases lay outside the gene matches. DNA of the CDR3: TGTGCCAGCAGTCGACTAGCGTCGCCCTACGAGCAGTACTTC. Translating gives CASSRLASPYEQYF.

This clone was counted once. The chain joins TRBV18 to TRBJ1-6; D remains unclear. V lost 5 bases and J lost 9, with 17 bases in between. CDR1 and CDR2 from the germline V gene are KGHSH and LQKENI. The CDR3 covers 15 residues. The CDR3 sequence: CASSVKEGSSSPLHF. The DNA for the CDR3 is TGTGCCAGCTCAGTGAAAGAAGGGTCGAGTTCACCCCTCCACTTT.

The V call is TRBV5-4, the J call TRBJ2-1; 9 nucleotides agree with TRBD2. J lost 0 bases, V lost 4 bases, and 8 bases had no gene match. The CDR3 is 17 amino acids. The germline V gene encodes CDR1 SGHNT and CDR2 YYREEE (reference sequence). The CDR3 DNA follows: TGTGCCAGCAGCATCCTCCTTAGCGGGAGCTCCTACAATGAGCAGTTCTTC. This sequence encodes CASSILLSGSSYNEQFF.

This chain joins TRBV11-2 and TRBJ2-1; D uncertain. This CDR3 comprises 15 residues. CDR1 and CDR2 from the germline V gene are SGHAT and FQNNGV. Deletions cut 5 bases from V and 4 bases from J, with 15 bases between. The chain's CDR3 is CASSRYGPKYNEQFF. CDR3 DNA sequence: TGTGCCAGCAGCCGATACGGACCGAAATACAATGAGCAGTTCTTC.

The V call is TRBV7-9, the J call TRBJ2-7, with TRBD2 matching 7 bases. This CDR3 is 15 amino acids long. Germline trimming cut 7 bases from V and 3 bases from J; bases unmatched to any gene: 12. The germline gives CDR1 SEHNR, CDR2 FQNEAQ (reference sequence). The CDR3 reads CASTSSGSLRYEQYF. The CDR3 DNA follows: TGTGCCAGCACCAGTAGCGGGTCCTTGCGCTACGAGCAGTACTTC.

The genes are TRBV10-3 and TRBJ2-5; the match to TRBD2 covers 8 bases. J lost 5 bases, V lost 6 bases, and 11 bases had no gene match. The CDR3 spans 15 residues. The germline V gene has CDR1 ENHRY and CDR2 SYGVKD. The CDR3 spells CAISQEGLGLETQYF. DNA of the CDR3: TGTGCCATCAGCCAAGAGGGACTAGGTTTGGAGACCCAGTACTTC.

As for this clone: Within the sample, other DNA sequences also encode this same CDR3. The rearrangement links TRBV28 to TRBJ1-2, with no clear D. The CDR3 loop spans 14 amino acids. Germline V CDR1 and CDR2: MDHEN, SYDVKM. The ends were cut back, 0 bases at V and 2 bases at J, with 7 bases in the middle. The CDR3 sequence: CASSLWAGNYGYTF. DNA of the CDR3: TGTGCCAGCAGTTTATGGGCAGGCAACTATGGCTACACCTTC.

V usage is TRBV7-2 and J usage is TRBJ2-7, with D maybe TRBD2 (6 bases). This CDR3 spans 13 amino acids. Between the trimmed V and J ends, which lost 5 bases and 6 bases, there was a span of 14 bases. The germline V gene encodes CDR1 SGHTA and CDR2 FQGNSA. The CDR3 here is CASSPRRGSEQYF. In nucleotides, the CDR3 is TGTGCCAGCAGCCCTAGACGGGGGAGCGAGCAGTACTTC.

The V and J genes are TRBV2 and TRBJ2-7; a possible D gene is TRBD2 (5 bases). Per germline, CDR1 SNHLY and CDR2 FYNNEI. V was shortened by 6 bases and J by 6 bases, with 18 bases between the two germline ends. The CDR3 is 14 amino acids. The CDR3 sequence is CASRAQSGQGEQYF. The DNA for the CDR3 is TGTGCCAGCAGGGCCCAGAGCGGCCAAGGCGAGCAGTACTTC.